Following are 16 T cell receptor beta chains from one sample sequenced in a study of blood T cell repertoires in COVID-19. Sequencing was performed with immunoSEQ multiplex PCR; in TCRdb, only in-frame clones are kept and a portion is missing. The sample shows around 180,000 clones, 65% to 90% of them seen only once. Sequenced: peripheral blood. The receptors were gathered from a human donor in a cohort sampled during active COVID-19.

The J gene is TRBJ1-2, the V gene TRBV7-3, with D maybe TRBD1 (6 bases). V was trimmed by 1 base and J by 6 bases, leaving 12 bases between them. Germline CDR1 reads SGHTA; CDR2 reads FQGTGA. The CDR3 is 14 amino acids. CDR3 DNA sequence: TGTGCCAGCAGCTTAAGAGGGGGAGAAGATGGCTACACCTTC. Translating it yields CASSLRGGEDGYTF.

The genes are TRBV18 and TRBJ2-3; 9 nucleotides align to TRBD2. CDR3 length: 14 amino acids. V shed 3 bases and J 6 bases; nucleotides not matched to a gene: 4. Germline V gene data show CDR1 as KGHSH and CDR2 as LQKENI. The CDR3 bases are TGTGCCAGCTCACCCCCCAGCGGGAGGGATACGCAGTATTTT. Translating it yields CASSPPSGRDTQYF.

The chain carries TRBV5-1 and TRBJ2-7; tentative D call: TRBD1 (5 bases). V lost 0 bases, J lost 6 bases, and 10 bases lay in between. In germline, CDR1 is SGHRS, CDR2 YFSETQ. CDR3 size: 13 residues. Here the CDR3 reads CASSLGQRIEQYF. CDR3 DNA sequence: TGCGCCAGCAGCTTGGGACAGAGGATCGAGCAGTACTTC.

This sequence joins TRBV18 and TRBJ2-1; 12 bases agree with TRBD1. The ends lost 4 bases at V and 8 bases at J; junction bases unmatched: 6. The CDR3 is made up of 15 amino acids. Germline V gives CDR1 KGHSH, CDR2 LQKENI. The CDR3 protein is CASSLGTGGMDEQFF. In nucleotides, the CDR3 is TGTGCCAGCTCACTAGGGACAGGGGGCATGGATGAGCAGTTCTTC.

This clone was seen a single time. DNA of the CDR3: TGTGCCAGCTCACCAGCGGATGAAGCTTTCTTT. This codes for CASSPADEAFF. The V call is TRBV18, the J call TRBJ1-1; D unresolved. Germline V lookup: CDR1 KGHSH, CDR2 LQKENI. The CDR3 covers 11 residues. The V end lost 2 bases, the J end lost 7 bases, and 5 bases lay between the germline ends.

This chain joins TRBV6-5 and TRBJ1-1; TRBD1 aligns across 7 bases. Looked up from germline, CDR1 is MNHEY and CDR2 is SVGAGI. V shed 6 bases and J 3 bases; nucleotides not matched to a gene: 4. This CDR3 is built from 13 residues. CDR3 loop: CASRGGQYTEAFF. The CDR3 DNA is TGTGCCAGCAGAGGGGGCCAATACACTGAAGCTTTCTTT.

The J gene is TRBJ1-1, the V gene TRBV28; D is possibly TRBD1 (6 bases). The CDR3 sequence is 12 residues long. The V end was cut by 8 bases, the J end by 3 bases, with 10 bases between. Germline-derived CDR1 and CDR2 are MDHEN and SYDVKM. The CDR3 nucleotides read TGTGCCAGCTCGTCAGGGGACACTGAAGCTTTCTTT. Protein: CASSSGDTEAFF.

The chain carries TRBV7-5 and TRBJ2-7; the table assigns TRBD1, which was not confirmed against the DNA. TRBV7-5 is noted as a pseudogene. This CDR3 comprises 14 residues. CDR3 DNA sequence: TGTGCCAGAAGCTCCCCGGGACAGGGGTACGAGCAGTACTTC. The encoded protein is CARSSPGQGYEQYF.

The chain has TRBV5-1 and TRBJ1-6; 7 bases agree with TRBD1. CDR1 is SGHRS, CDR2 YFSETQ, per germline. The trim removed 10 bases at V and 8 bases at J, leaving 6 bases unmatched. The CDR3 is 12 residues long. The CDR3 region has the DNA TGCGCCGGACCCAGGGGGGATTCACCCCTCCACTTT. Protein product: CAGPRGDSPLHF. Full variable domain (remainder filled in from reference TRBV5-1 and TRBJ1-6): KAGVTQTPRYLIKTRGQQVTLSCSPISGHRSVSWYQQTPGQGLQFLFEYFSETQRNKGNFPGRFSGRQFSNSRSEMNVSTLELGDSALYLCAGPRGDSPLHFGNGTRLTVT.

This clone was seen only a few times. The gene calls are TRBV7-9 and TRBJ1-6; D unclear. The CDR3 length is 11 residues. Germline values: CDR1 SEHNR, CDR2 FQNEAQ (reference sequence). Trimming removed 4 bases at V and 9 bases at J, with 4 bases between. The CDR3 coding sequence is TGTGCCAGCAGCTCAATTTCACCCCTCCACTTT. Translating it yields CASSSISPLHF.

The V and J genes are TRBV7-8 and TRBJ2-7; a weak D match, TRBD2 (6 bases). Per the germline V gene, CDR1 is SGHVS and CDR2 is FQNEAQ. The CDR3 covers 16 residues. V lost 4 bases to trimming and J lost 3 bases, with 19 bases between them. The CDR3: CASSSKRTAGLYEQYF. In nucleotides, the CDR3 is TGTGCCAGCAGCTCTAAACGTACAGCGGGCCTCTACGAGCAGTACTTC.

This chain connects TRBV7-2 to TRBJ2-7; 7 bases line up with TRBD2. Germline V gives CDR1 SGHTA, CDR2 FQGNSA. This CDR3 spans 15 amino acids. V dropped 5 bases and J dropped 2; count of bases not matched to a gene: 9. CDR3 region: CASSHLSGSTYEQYF. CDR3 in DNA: TGTGCCAGCAGCCACCTTAGCGGGTCCACCTACGAGCAGTACTTC.

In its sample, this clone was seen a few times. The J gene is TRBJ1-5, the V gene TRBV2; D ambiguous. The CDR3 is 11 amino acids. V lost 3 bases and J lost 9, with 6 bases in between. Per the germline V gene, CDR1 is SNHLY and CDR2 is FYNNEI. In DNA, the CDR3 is TGTGCCAGCAGTGATGGAGGGCCCCAGCATTTT. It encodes CASSDGGPQHF.

The CDR3 DNA sequence: TGTGCCAGCAGCCGGGGACTAGCGGGAGAACCCTTCTACGAGCAGTACTTC. This encodes CASSRGLAGEPFYEQYF. The chain employs TRBV7-2 and TRBJ2-7; the match to TRBD2 covers 14 bases. V was clipped by 5 bases and J by 3 bases; unmatched bases: 9. The CDR3 has 17 amino acids. Germline V gene lookup returns CDR1 SGHTA and CDR2 FQGNSA.

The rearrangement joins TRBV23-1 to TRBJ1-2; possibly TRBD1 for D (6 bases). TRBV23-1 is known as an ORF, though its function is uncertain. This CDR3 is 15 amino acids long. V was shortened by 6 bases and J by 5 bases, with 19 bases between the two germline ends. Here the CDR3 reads CASRYRVTFYYGYTF. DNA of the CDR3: TGCGCCAGCAGGTACAGGGTCACGTTTTATTATGGCTACACCTTC.

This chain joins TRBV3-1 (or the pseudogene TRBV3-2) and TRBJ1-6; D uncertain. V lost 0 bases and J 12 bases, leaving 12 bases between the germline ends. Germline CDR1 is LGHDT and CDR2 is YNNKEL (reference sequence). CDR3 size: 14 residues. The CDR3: CASSQEGRRGPLHF. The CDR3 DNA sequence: TGTGCCAGCAGCCAAGAGGGGAGGCGGGGACCCCTCCACTTT.